The TCR beta chain under discussion was sequenced for a study of T cell responses to AZD1222 COVID-19 vaccine. Broader study findings: Without day 14 samples, only post-peak T cell repertoires were studied. CD4 TCRs associated with vaccination spanned spike, dominating at 160-218 and 743-854.

This clone was observed a single time. Its antigen remains unknown. Measured with immunoSEQ multiplex PCR; TCRdb has only the in-frame clones, and not every one. The table includes about 81,000 clones, 80% to 95% detected once. CDR3 length equals 14 residues. Germline-derived CDR1 and CDR2 are MNHEY and SVGEGT. V was shortened by 3 bases and J by 1 base, with 7 bases between the two germline ends. The V and J genes are TRBV6-2 or TRBV6-3 and TRBJ1-5; D ambiguous. The material was peripheral blood, obtained 28 days after the second AZD1222 dose. The sequence came from an adult who received the AZD1222 COVID-19 vaccine. In DNA, the CDR3 is TGTGCCAGCAGTTATAGGGAGAGCAATCAGCCCCAGCATTTT. Amino acids: CASSYRESNQPQHF.